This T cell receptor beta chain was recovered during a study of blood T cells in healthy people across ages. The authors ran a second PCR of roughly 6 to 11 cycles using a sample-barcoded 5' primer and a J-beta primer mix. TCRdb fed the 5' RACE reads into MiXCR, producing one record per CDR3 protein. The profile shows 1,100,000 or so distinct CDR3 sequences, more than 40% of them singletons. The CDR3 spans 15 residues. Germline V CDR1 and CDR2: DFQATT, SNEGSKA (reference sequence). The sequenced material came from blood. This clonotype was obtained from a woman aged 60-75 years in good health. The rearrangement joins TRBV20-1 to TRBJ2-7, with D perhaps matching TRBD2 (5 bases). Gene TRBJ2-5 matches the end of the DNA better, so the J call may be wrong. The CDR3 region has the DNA TGCAGTGCTAGTGGACTTGACGCAAGTTGGGAGACCCAGTACTTC. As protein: CSASGLDASWETQYF.